Below, 24 T cell receptor beta chains from the same sample are listed, as sequenced in a study of naive and memory T cell subsets. Two oligonucleotides, mixed equimolar, formed the beta constant-region primer covering TRBC1 and TRBC2. TCRdb passed the UMI-ligation and nested PCR reads through MiXCR, listing each CDR3 protein once. The data show roughly 20,000 distinct CDR3 sequences, with around 10% seen just once and over 15% held by the top ten. Sequenced: central memory CD8+ T cells from blood. All receptors come from a human donor in good health.

This clonotype was observed at least ten times. The chain recombines TRBV5-5 with TRBJ2-3, with 10 bases identical to TRBD2. The germline CDR1 and CDR2 sequences are SGHKS and YYEKEE (reference sequence). This CDR3 has 16 residues. Trimming removed 1 base from V and 4 bases from J; junction bases left unmatched: 6. CDR3 nucleotide sequence: TGTGCCAGCAGCTTGCCTAGCGGGAGAACGGCAGATACGCAGTATTTT. Translation: CASSLPSGRTADTQYF. Full variable domain (missing parts from reference TRBV5-5 and TRBJ2-3): DAGVTQSPTHLIKTRGQQVTLRCSPISGHKSVSWYQQVLGQGPQFIFQYYEKEERGRGNFPDRFSARQFPNYSSELNVNALLLGDSALYLCASSLPSGRTADTQYFGPGTRLTVL.

The chain carries TRBV29-1 and TRBJ1-4; 7 positions agree with TRBD1. Losses at the gene ends were 7 bases for V and 5 bases for J; bases not matched to a gene: 10. Germline-derived CDR1 and CDR2 are SQVTM and ANQGSEA. The CDR3 consists of 14 residues. The CDR3 sequence: CSAWAGTENEKLFF. CDR3 sequence (DNA): TGCAGCGCCTGGGCCGGGACAGAGAATGAAAAACTGTTTTTT.

This clonotype was observed at least ten times. The rearrangement links TRBV20-1 to TRBJ1-5, with a tentative D call TRBD1 (5 bases). CDR1 is DFQATT and CDR2 is SNEGSKA in the germline V gene (reference sequence). The CDR3 consists of 13 residues. Deletions cut 3 bases from V and 2 bases from J, with 8 bases between. The CDR3 DNA is TGCAGTGCTAGCCAGGGTCGCAATCAGCCCCAGCATTTT. As protein: CSASQGRNQPQHF.

Many counts were recorded for this clonotype. The V gene is TRBV28, the J gene TRBJ1-5; D gene uncertain. CDR1 MDHEN and CDR2 SYDVKM come from the germline V gene. The CDR3 has 15 amino acids. V was clipped by 7 bases and J by 5 bases, with 18 bases between them. CDR3 in amino acids: CASTRVATSDQPQHF. The CDR3 coding sequence is TGTGCCAGCACCAGAGTCGCCACCAGCGATCAGCCCCAGCATTTT. Filled out from reference TRBV28 and TRBJ1-5, the complete variable domain reads DVKVTQSSRYLVKRTGEKVFLECVQDMDHENMFWYRQDPGLGLRLIYFSYDVKMKEKGDIPEGYSVSREKKERFSLILESASTNQTSMYLCASTRVATSDQPQHFGDGTRLSIL.

This clonotype appeared many times. This CDR3 is CASSLSPSGNYEQYF. CDR3 coding DNA: TGTGCCAGCAGCTTGAGTCCTAGCGGAAACTACGAGCAGTACTTC. The V and J genes are TRBV5-5 and TRBJ2-7, with 7 bases lining up with TRBD2. Germline values: CDR1 SGHKS, CDR2 YYEKEE (reference sequence). The CDR3 covers 15 residues. V gave up 1 base and J gave up 3 bases; unmatched junction bases: 7.

This clonotype has a count of ten or more. The chain combines TRBV2 with TRBJ2-1; D is undetermined. V shed 1 base and J shed 8 bases, with 6 bases lying between them. The CDR3 covers 12 residues. Germline lookup yields CDR1 SNHLY and CDR2 FYNNEI. This CDR3 is CASSEVGDEQFF. CDR3 DNA sequence: TGTGCCAGCAGTGAAGTGGGTGATGAGCAGTTCTTC.

A few counts support this clonotype. The V call is TRBV6-5, the J call TRBJ2-3; no definite D call. Germline V gene data show CDR1 as MNHEY and CDR2 as SVGAGI. The CDR3 runs 13 residues. Trimming pared 5 bases from V and 0 bases from J, leaving 6 bases between. The CDR3 region is CASSTQSTDTQYF. The CDR3 nucleotides are TGTGCCAGCAGTACCCAAAGCACAGATACGCAGTATTTT.

This chain joins TRBV20-1 and TRBJ2-1, with TRBD2 matching over 9 bases. Germline CDR1 and CDR2: DFQATT and SNEGSKA (reference sequence). V shed 5 bases, J shed 0 bases, and the junction held 20 bases outside the gene matches. The CDR3 extends over 20 amino acids. CDR3 region: CSAPFRAGGPSPISYNEQFF. The CDR3 nucleotides read TGCAGTGCTCCCTTTCGAGCGGGAGGCCCATCCCCTATCTCCTACAATGAGCAGTTCTTC.

This clonotype has a count of ten or more. The chain has TRBV28 and TRBJ2-7, with D possibly being TRBD1 (6 bases). Germline V gene sequence: CDR1 MDHEN, CDR2 SYDVKM. The CDR3 covers 14 residues. Trimming pared 6 bases from V and 0 bases from J, leaving 12 bases between. The CDR3 DNA reads as TGTGCCAGCAGCCGACGGGACATCTCCTACGAGCAGTACTTC. Translating it yields CASSRRDISYEQYF. Full variable domain (missing parts from reference TRBV28 and TRBJ2-7): DVKVTQSSRYLVKRTGEKVFLECVQDMDHENMFWYRQDPGLGLRLIYFSYDVKMKEKGDIPEGYSVSREKKERFSLILESASTNQTSMYLCASSRRDISYEQYFGPGTRLTVT.

In this sample, this clonotype turned up a few times. Here the CDR3 reads CASPSGGGTYTF. Here the CDR3 DNA reads TGTGCCAGCCCCTCAGGGGGGGGAACCTACACCTTC. This chain joins TRBV7-9 and TRBJ1-2; 7 bases line up with TRBD1. V shed 8 bases and J 10 bases; nucleotides not matched to a gene: 10. The length of the CDR3 is 12 residues. Germline loops: CDR1 SEHNR, CDR2 FQNEAQ (reference sequence).

This sequence joins TRBV7-9 and TRBJ1-5; D might be TRBD1 (5 bases). Trimming stripped 3 bases from V and 9 bases from J, with 12 bases between. The CDR3 spans 13 residues. CDR1 is SEHNR, CDR2 FQNEAQ, per germline (reference sequence). DNA of the CDR3: TGTGCCAGCAGCTTGGAACGGGGACGGCCCCAGCATTTT. Translated: CASSLERGRPQHF.

This clonotype was observed at least ten times. The rearrangement uses TRBV9 and TRBJ2-3, with 8 bases that match TRBD1. The CDR3 totals 16 residues. Germline V lookup: CDR1 SGDLS, CDR2 YYNGEE. The junction had 6 bases not matched to a gene; V was cut back by 3 bases and J by 0 bases. Here the CDR3 DNA reads TGTGCCAGCAGCGAGGGGACAGGCGTGAGCACAGATACGCAGTATTTT. Translating it yields CASSEGTGVSTDTQYF.

The rearrangement links TRBV7-9 to TRBJ2-1; tentative D call: TRBD2 (6 bases). The germline gives CDR1 SEHNR, CDR2 FQNEAQ (reference sequence). V was shortened by 4 bases and J by 6 bases, with 10 bases between the two germline ends. This CDR3 region has 13 residues. CDR3 sequence (DNA): TGTGCCAGCAGCTGGGCGGGATCCAATGAGCAGTTCTTC. It translates to CASSWAGSNEQFF.

This clonotype was found a few times. The chain is built from TRBV27 and TRBJ2-1; 10 nucleotides agree with TRBD2. This CDR3 region has 14 residues. The germline gives CDR1 MNHEY, CDR2 SMNVEV (reference sequence). The V segment lost 7 bases and the J segment 10 bases; nucleotides outside the gene matches: 10. The DNA for the CDR3 is TGTGCCAGCATCAGAAGCGGGAGGGCCGGGGAGCAGTTCTTC. It yields the protein CASIRSGRAGEQFF.

The V call is TRBV28, the J call TRBJ2-3; 8 bases line up with TRBD2. The ends lost 3 bases at V and 5 bases at J; junction bases unmatched: 7. The germline V gene encodes CDR1 MDHEN and CDR2 SYDVKM. CDR3 length: 15 residues. The CDR3: CASSLGAGVGDTQYF. In DNA, the CDR3 is TGTGCCAGCAGTTTGGGAGCGGGAGTAGGAGATACGCAGTATTTT.

There are many counts of this clonotype. This rearrangement joins TRBV5-4 to TRBJ1-3; D remains ambiguous. Germline CDR1 reads SGHNT; CDR2 reads YYREEE (reference sequence). The CDR3 extends over 13 amino acids. V lost 4 bases and J lost 5, with 10 bases in between. The CDR3 is CASSAGQRNTIYF. As DNA, the CDR3 is TGTGCCAGCAGCGCCGGCCAGAGAAACACCATATATTTT.

Only a few counts were recorded for this clonotype. V usage is TRBV7-6 and J usage is TRBJ2-5, with D uncertain. Germline-derived CDR1 and CDR2 are SGHVS and FNYEAQ. CDR3 size: 13 residues. V lost 3 bases, J lost 0 bases, and 5 bases lay in between. The chain's CDR3 is CASSFGHQETQYF. The CDR3 DNA reads as TGTGCCAGCAGCTTTGGTCACCAAGAGACCCAGTACTTC.

The rearrangement uses TRBV11-2 and TRBJ2-2; D not certain. The CDR3 spans 13 residues. The germline V gene has CDR1 SGHAT and CDR2 FQNNGV. The CDR3 protein is CAQSHYNTGELFF. As DNA, the CDR3 is TGTGCTCAATCCCACTACAACACCGGGGAGCTGTTTTTT.

This rearrangement joins TRBV25-1 to TRBJ1-1; D uncertain. This CDR3 spans 14 amino acids. Germline-derived CDR1 and CDR2 are MGHDK and SYGVNS. V gave up 0 bases and J gave up 2 bases, with 7 bases separating them. The CDR3 is CASSEYTGNTEAFF. CDR3 bases: TGTGCCAGCAGTGAATACACGGGAAACACTGAAGCTTTCTTT.

The genes are TRBV4-1 and TRBJ1-2; D is perhaps TRBD1 (5 bases). V was trimmed by 4 bases and J by 7 bases, leaving 16 bases between them. The length of the CDR3 is 14 residues. The V gene's germline CDR1 is MGHRA and CDR2 YSYEKL. In nucleotides, the CDR3 is TGCGCCAGCAGCCCATCTCAGGGTTTCTCTGGCTACACCTTC. It codes for CASSPSQGFSGYTF.

The rearrangement uses TRBV12-3 or TRBV12-4 and TRBJ2-7; TRBD2 agrees at 10 bases. This CDR3 has 17 residues. V lost 1 base, J lost 7 bases, and 13 bases stayed unmatched. CDR3 sequence reads: CASSLGPFLAGALEQYF. The CDR3 nucleotides are TGTGCCAGCAGTTTAGGCCCTTTCCTAGCGGGAGCTCTTGAGCAGTACTTC.

The J gene is TRBJ1-4, the V gene TRBV14; 7 bases map to TRBD1. The V segment lost 4 bases and the J segment 5 bases; nucleotides outside the gene matches: 4. The CDR3 has 14 amino acids. The germline gives CDR1 SGHDN, CDR2 FVKESK. CDR3 sequence: CASSLNRGNEKLFF. The CDR3 DNA reads TGTGCCAGCAGCCTTAACAGGGGAAATGAAAAACTGTTTTTT.

This clonotype was counted a few times. The chain has TRBV28 and TRBJ2-5; D gene uncertain. V was trimmed by 4 bases and J by 5 bases, leaving 8 bases between them. The CDR3 is 12 residues long. Germline CDR1 reads MDHEN; CDR2 reads SYDVKM. CDR3 DNA sequence: TGTGCCAGCAGTTCCTATTGGGAGACCCAGTACTTC. Translating gives CASSSYWETQYF.

This clonotype is medium-sized (0.01 to 0.1%) within its sample. The chain employs TRBV4-3 and TRBJ1-3; the D is unclear. V was pared by 2 bases and J by 2 bases, with 16 bases between. Germline V gives CDR1 LGHNA, CDR2 YSLEER. CDR3 length: 17 residues. Here the CDR3 reads CASSQYHGAEAGNTIYF. In DNA, the CDR3 is TGCGCCAGCAGCCAATATCATGGTGCGGAGGCTGGAAACACCATATATTTT.